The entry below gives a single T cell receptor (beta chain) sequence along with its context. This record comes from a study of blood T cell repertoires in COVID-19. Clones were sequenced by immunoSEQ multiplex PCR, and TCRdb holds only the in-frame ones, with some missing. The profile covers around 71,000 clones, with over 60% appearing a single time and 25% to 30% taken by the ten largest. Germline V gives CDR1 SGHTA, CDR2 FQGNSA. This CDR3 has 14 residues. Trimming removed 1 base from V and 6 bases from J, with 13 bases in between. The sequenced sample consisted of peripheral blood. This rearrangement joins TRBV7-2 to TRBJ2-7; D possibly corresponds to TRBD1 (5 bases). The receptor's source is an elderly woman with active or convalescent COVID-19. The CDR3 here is CASSLVSQGSEQYF. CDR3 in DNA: TGTGCCAGCAGCTTAGTTTCCCAGGGCTCCGAGCAGTACTTC.